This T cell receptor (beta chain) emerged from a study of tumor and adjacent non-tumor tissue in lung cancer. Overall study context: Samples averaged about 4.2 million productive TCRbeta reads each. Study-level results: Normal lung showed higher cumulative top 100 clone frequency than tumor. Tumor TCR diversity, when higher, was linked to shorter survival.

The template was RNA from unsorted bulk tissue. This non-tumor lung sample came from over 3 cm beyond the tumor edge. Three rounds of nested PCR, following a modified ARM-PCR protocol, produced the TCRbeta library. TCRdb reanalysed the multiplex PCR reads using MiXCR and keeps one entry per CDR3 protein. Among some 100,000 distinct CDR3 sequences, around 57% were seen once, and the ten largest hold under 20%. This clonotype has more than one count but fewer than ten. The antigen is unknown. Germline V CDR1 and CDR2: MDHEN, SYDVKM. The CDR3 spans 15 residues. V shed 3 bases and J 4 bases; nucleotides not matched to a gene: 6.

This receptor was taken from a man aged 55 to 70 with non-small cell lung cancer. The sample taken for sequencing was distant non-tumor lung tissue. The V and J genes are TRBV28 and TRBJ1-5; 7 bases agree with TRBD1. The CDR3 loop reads CASSLGGTVNQPQHF. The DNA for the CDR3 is TGTGCCAGCAGTTTGGGCGGGACAGTTAATCAGCCCCAGCATTTT.